These 11 T cell receptor beta chains came from one sample sequenced in a study of blood T cell repertoires in COVID-19 (TCRdb year 2020). Libraries were built with the immunoSEQ multiplex PCR assay. Sourced from immuneACCESS, this table was stored by TCRdb with only in-frame sequences that have V and J called. A share of the clones is absent; for the studies checked, an unresolved V gene accounts for under half, and the remainder has no known explanation. The sample data list fewer than 250,000 clones, and 87% of these were observed just once. The leading ten clones occupy 2.6% of the sample. Sequencing used PBMCs or T cells enriched from blood (not recorded which). The receptors were gathered from a woman in her twenties or thirties with acute COVID-19.

This clone has a single count. The chain has TRBV10-2 and TRBJ2-1; weak D call: TRBD2 (7 bases). Trimming pared 10 bases from V and 3 bases from J, leaving 10 bases between. The CDR3 has 12 amino acids. The germline V gene has CDR1 WSHSY and CDR2 SAAADI. This CDR3 is CATRGGYNEQFF. CDR3 DNA sequence: TGCGCCACTAGGGGGGGCTACAATGAGCAGTTCTTC.

This chain joins TRBV4-1 and TRBJ1-2; TRBD1 matches at 7 bases. This CDR3 has 15 amino acids. Germline assignment: CDR1 MGHRA and CDR2 YSYEKL. J lost 3 bases, V lost 1 base, and 5 bases had no gene match. Here the CDR3 reads CASSQVQTGYYGYTF. In DNA, the CDR3 is TGCGCCAGCAGCCAAGTGCAGACAGGGTACTATGGCTACACCTTC.

This chain uses TRBV29-1 with TRBJ1-3; D is possibly TRBD1 (6 bases). The CDR3 spans 14 residues. V lost 5 bases to trimming and J lost 0 bases, with 11 bases between them. The germline V gene has CDR1 SQVTM and CDR2 ANQGSEA. The CDR3 spells CSVLWDNSGNTIYF. For the CDR3, the DNA is TGCAGCGTTCTATGGGACAACTCTGGAAACACCATATATTTT.

The chain carries TRBV5-1 and TRBJ1-3, with a possible D match to TRBD1 (5 bases). The CDR3 loop spans 15 amino acids. Trimming left V 5 bases short and J 0 bases short, with 12 bases between. CDR1 SGHRS and CDR2 YFSETQ come from the germline V gene. The CDR3 reads CASRKGSDSGNTIYF. CDR3 nucleotides: TGCGCCAGCAGAAAGGGGTCGGACTCTGGAAACACCATATATTTT.

The chain carries TRBV6-5 and TRBJ1-2; 7 bases agree with TRBD1. The junction had 12 bases not matched to a gene; V was cut back by 5 bases and J by 6 bases. Germline V CDR1 and CDR2: MNHEY, SVGAGI. CDR3 length: 15 amino acids. Written as DNA, the CDR3 is TGTGCCAGCAGTCGACAGGGCTCAGCGTATAATGGCTACACCTTC. Protein: CASSRQGSAYNGYTF.

The chain has TRBV15 and TRBJ1-2; a weak D match, TRBD1 (5 bases). The V end lost 1 base, the J end lost 1 base, and 16 bases lay between the germline ends. This CDR3 is 17 amino acids long. Germline assignment: CDR1 LNHNV and CDR2 YYDKDF (reference sequence). The DNA for the CDR3 is TGTGCCACCAGCAGAGGCCGCGGGGCGAGTCGTAACTATGGCTACACCTTC. Amino acid sequence: CATSRGRGASRNYGYTF.

The chain recombines TRBV2 with TRBJ2-3, with D hard to call. There are 13 residues in the CDR3. Germline loops: CDR1 SNHLY, CDR2 FYNNEI. The V gene lost 8 bases and the J gene lost 7 bases, with 16 bases spanning the gap. The CDR3: CASSEASHHTQYF. The DNA of the CDR3 is TGTGCCAGCTCAGAGGCTTCCCACCATACGCAGTATTTT.

The chain has TRBV5-4 and TRBJ2-1; D not resolved. Germline V gene data show CDR1 as SGHNT and CDR2 as YYREEE (reference sequence). The CDR3 is 13 amino acids. Trimming removed 1 base at V and 2 bases at J, with 4 bases between. CDR3: CASSLPTYNEQFF. DNA of the CDR3: TGTGCCAGCAGCTTGCCTACCTACAATGAGCAGTTCTTC.

The chain recombines TRBV5-4 with TRBJ2-6; D unclear. The CDR3 totals 14 residues. Germline V gives CDR1 SGHNT, CDR2 YYREEE (reference sequence). Trimming took off 3 bases at V and 1 base at J, with 5 bases between the two ends. The CDR3 here is CASSWASGANVLTF. The CDR3, as DNA: TGTGCCAGCAGCTGGGCGTCTGGGGCCAACGTCCTGACTTTC.

The chain recombines TRBV5-4 with TRBJ1-1; 9 positions agree with TRBD1. The CDR3 sequence is 14 residues long. The V segment lost 0 bases and the J segment 5 bases; nucleotides outside the gene matches: 2. CDR1 is SGHNT and CDR2 is YYREEE in the germline V gene (reference sequence). The CDR3, as DNA: TGTGCCAGCAGCTTGGGGACAGGGGATACTGAAGCTTTCTTT. Protein product: CASSLGTGDTEAFF.

This clone has only one observation. The chain joins TRBV13 to TRBJ2-5, with 9 bases lining up with TRBD2. Looked up from germline, CDR1 is PRHDT and CDR2 is FYEKMQ (reference sequence). The CDR3 has 16 amino acids. The V and J ends lost 5 bases and 1 base, in that order; junction bases with no gene match: 8. The CDR3 DNA reads as TGTGCCAGCAGCCACCGCGAAGCGGGGGGCCAAGAGACCCAGTACTTC. Translated: CASSHREAGGQETQYF.